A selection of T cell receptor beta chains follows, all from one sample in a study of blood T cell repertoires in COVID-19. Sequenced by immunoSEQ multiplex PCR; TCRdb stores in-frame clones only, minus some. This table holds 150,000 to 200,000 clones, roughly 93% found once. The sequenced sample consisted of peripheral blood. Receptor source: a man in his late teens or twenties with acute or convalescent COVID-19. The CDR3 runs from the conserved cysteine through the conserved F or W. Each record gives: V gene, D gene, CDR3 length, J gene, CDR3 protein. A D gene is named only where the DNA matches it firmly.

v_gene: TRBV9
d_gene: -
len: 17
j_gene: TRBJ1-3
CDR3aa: CASSVSGGIRVGNTIYF

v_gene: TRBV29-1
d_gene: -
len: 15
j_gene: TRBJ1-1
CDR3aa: CSAKNETTWNTEAFF

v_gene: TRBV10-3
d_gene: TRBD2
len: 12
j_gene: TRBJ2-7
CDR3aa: CATSGGPITGYF

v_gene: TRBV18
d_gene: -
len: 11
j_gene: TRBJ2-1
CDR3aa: CATGEYNEQFF

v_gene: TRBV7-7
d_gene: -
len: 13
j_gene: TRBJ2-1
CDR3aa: CASSLEAEGEQFF

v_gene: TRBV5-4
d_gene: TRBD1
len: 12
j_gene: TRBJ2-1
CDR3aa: CASSSDRVRPFF

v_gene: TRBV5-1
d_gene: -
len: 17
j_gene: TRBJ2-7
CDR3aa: CASYTSPGESLIYEQYF

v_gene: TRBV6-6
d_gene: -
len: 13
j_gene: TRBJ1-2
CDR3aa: CASSYSLGEGYTF

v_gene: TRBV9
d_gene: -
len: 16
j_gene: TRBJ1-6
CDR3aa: CASSGRGAGDNSPLHF

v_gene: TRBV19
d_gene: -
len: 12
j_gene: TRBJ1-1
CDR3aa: CATRGVGTEAFF

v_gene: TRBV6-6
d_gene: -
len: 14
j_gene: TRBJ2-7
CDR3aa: CASSYVTAPYEQYF

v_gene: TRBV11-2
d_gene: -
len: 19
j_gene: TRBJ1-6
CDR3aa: CASSLVSGATLGGISPLHF

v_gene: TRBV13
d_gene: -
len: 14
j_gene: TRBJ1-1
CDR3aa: CASSLGRVRNEAFF

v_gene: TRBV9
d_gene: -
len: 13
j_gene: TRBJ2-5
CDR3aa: CASSTNYQETQYF

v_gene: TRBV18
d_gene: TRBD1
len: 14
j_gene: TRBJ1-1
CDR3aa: CASSPETGATEAFF

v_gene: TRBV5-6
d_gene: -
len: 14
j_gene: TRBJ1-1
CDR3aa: CASSRPAALTEAFF

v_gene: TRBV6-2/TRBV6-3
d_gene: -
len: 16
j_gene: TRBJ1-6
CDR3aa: CASSFLFSSYNSPLHF

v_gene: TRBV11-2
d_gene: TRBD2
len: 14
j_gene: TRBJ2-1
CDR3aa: CASSFTSGSSEQFF

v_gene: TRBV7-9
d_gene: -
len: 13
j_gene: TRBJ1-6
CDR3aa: CASSLAPTAPLHF

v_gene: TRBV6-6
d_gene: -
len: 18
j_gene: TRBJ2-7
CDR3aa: CASSRRRGDVGGQYEQYF

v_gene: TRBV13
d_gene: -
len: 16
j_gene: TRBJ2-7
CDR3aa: CASSILEGQNLGEQYF

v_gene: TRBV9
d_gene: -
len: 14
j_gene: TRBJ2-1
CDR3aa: CASSVAPPSYEQFF

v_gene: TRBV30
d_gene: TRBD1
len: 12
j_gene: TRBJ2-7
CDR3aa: CAWWTGGVEQYF

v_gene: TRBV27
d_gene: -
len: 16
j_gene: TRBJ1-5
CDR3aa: CASSLSGRQPNQPQHF

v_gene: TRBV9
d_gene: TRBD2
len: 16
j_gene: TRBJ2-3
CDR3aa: CASSTGLAGGTDTQYF

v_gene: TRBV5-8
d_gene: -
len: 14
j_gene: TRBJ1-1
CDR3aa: CASTSLGLGTEAFF

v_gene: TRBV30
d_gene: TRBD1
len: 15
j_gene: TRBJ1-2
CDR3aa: CASSRDRVVINGYTF

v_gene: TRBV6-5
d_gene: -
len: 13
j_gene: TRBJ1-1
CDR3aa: CASRWGRDTEAFF

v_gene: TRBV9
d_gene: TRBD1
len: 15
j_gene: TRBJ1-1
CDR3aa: CASSVEDRGRTEAFF

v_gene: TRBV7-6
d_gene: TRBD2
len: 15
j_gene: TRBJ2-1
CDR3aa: CASSSGLAGYNEQFF

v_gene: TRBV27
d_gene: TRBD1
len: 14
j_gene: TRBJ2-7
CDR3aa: CASRVTGGGYEQYF

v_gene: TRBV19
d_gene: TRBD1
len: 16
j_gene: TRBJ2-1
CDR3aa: CASSIVGQGDYNEQFF

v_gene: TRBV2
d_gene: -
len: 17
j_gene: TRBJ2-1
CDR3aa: CASSEAGGQGGYNEQFF

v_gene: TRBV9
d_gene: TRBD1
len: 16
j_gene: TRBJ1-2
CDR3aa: CASSVDPGQDKYGYTF

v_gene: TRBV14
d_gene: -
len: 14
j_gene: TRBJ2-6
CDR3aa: CASSPRYLLCVLTF

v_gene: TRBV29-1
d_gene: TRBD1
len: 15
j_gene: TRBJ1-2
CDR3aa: CSVEDEGQGGRGYTF

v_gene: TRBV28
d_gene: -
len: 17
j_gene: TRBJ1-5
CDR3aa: CASSSGLGSGGNQPQHF